Each of the 4 T cell receptor beta chains below was sequenced from the same sample in a study of T cell changes during pregnancy in multiple sclerosis. Repertoires were generated with immunoSEQ multiplex PCR, while TCRdb's copy carries only in-frame clones and drops some. Of over 35,000 clones in the sample, roughly nine tenths were seen once. The specimen was CD4+ T cells from peripheral blood mononuclear cells, collected in the first trimester of pregnancy. The receptors derive from a female donor with multiple sclerosis, enrolled in a pregnancy study.

The chain has TRBV7-6 and TRBJ2-7; TRBD2 is a possible D gene (6 bases). Germline V gives CDR1 SGHVS, CDR2 FNYEAQ. CDR3 length equals 15 residues. Trimming took 2 bases from V and 5 from J, leaving 16 bases between them. CDR3 in amino acids: CASSLRRAAIDEQYF. The DNA of the CDR3 is TGTGCCAGCAGCTTACGGAGGGCCGCCATCGACGAGCAGTACTTC.

This chain connects TRBV19 to TRBJ2-7; 10 bases fit TRBD1. The V segment lost 5 bases and the J segment 3 bases; nucleotides outside the gene matches: 7. Germline loops: CDR1 LNHDA, CDR2 SQIVND (reference sequence). This CDR3 contains 15 residues. CDR3 sequence: CASSPRDRGGYEQYF. The CDR3 coding sequence is TGTGCCAGTAGTCCTCGGGACAGGGGCGGCTACGAGCAGTACTTC.

The chain couples TRBV19 to TRBJ2-2; 12 bases map to TRBD2. J was trimmed by 7 bases and V by 8 bases; bases with no gene match: 8. CDR3 size: 15 residues. Germline-derived CDR1 and CDR2 are LNHDA and SQIVND (reference sequence). In DNA form, the CDR3 reads TGTGCCAGTGGTACTAGCGGGGGGCACGGCGGGGAGCTGTTTTTT. Translating gives CASGTSGGHGGELFF.

V is TRBV27 and J is TRBJ1-4; D is undetermined. Germline CDR1 and CDR2: MNHEY and SMNVEV (reference sequence). Trimming took 5 bases from V and 8 from J, leaving 15 bases between them. The CDR3 contains 14 residues. Here the CDR3 reads CASSRLHEGEKLFF. DNA of the CDR3: TGTGCCAGCAGTCGACTCCACGAGGGAGAAAAACTGTTTTTT.